Shown below are 3 T cell receptor beta chains from a single sample sequenced in a study of regulatory T cells in long-lasting Graves disease. Regarding time point: newly diagnosed GD, antithyroid drugs for less than 3 months. RNA extracted from PBMCs served as the sequencing template. Arm-PCR of CDR3 regions and iRepertoire HTBI primers were used to build TCR beta libraries. From the multiplex PCR reads, TCRdb called clonotypes with MiXCR, one entry per CDR3 protein. The data contain 350,000 to 400,000 distinct CDR3 sequences, around 15% of them seen just once; the ten biggest clones take up 20%. The sample was also linked to a second study, of T cells in Graves' hyperthyroidism and ophthalmopathy.

This sample comprised peripheral blood mononuclear cells (PBMCs), obtained at new diagnosis, from a patient treated with antithyroid drugs. All receptors derive from a woman between 18 and 29 years old with Graves disease.

This clonotype showed up many times. The rearrangement links TRBV5-1 to TRBJ2-2, with D tentatively TRBD1 (6 bases). V lost 4 bases and J 3 bases, leaving 13 bases between the germline ends. This CDR3 has 15 residues. Germline-derived CDR1 and CDR2 are SGHRS and YFSETQ. The CDR3 sequence: CASSQGRPYTGELFF. The DNA of the CDR3 is TGCGCCAGCAGCCAGGGGCGGCCTTACACCGGGGAGCTGTTTTTT.

V and J are TRBV10-3 and TRBJ2-5; 7 bases line up with TRBD1. Germline trimming cut 7 bases from V and 5 bases from J; bases unmatched to any gene: 4. The CDR3 spans 12 residues. The V gene's germline CDR1 is ENHRY and CDR2 SYGVKD. This CDR3 reads CAIKTGEETQYF. For the CDR3, the DNA is TGTGCCATCAAAACAGGGGAGGAGACCCAGTACTTC.

This clonotype was detected a few times. This chain uses TRBV6-5 with TRBJ1-5; D remains ambiguous. The CDR3 contains 14 residues. Germline CDR1 reads MNHEY; CDR2 reads SVGAGI. V was cut by 2 bases and J by 3 bases, with 8 bases left in between. CDR3 DNA sequence: TGTGCCAGCAGTTACGAGTACAACAATCAGCCCCAGCATTTT. It translates to CASSYEYNNQPQHF.